This T cell receptor (beta chain) was identified during a study of regulatory T cells in long-lasting Graves disease. Regarding the study as a whole: Persistent disease samples used TRBV28, TRBJ1-2 and TRBJ2-5 preferentially. Persistent Graves' patients had lower TCR diversity than newly diagnosed ones. Tissue studied was limited to peripheral blood, excluding thyroid tissue.

Indicated time point: newly diagnosed GD, antithyroid drugs for less than 3 months. PBMCs were the source of the RNA used for TCR sequencing. The source of the patients was an endocrinology department in Xi'an, China. Trimming shortened V by 9 bases and J by 1 base, and 6 bases separated the two germline ends. CDR3 length: 11 residues. Per the germline V gene, CDR1 is SNHLY and CDR2 is FYNNEI. This clonotype was seen repeatedly, ten times or more. Its antigen is still unknown. Arm-PCR of CDR3 regions with iRepertoire HTBI primers generated TCR beta libraries. TCRdb passed the multiplex PCR reads through MiXCR, listing each CDR3 protein once. The sample has approximately 210,000 distinct CDR3 sequences; 15% to 20% are singletons.

V is TRBV2 and J is TRBJ2-5; TRBD1 might be the D (5 bases). The starting material was peripheral blood mononuclear cells (PBMCs), obtained at new diagnosis, from a patient treated with antithyroid drugs. The source of this sequence is a female donor with Graves disease. CDR3 region: CARQVQETQYF. In nucleotides, the CDR3 is TGTGCCAGACAGGTCCAAGAGACCCAGTACTTC.